This T cell receptor beta chain is drawn from a study of cytomegalovirus exposure and HLA in healthy donors. Study-level background: Earlier work reported 117 million unique TCR beta sequences from 150 million to 200 million T cells. Study conclusions and caveats: In the analysis, some V segments, TRBV6-2 and TRBV6-3 included, were excluded as indistinguishable.

A remark on this clone: The antigen is undetermined.

CDR3 size: 16 residues. J lost 1 base, V lost 2 bases, and 5 bases had no gene match. The germline V gene encodes CDR1 SGHVS and CDR2 FQNEAQ. Primers for the PCR totalled 60 Vbeta and 13 Jbeta. Profiled with immunoSEQ multiplex PCR; TCRdb holds only in-frame clones, not every one. Among about 200,000 clones listed, roughly 87% were seen once. Each of the donors was a healthy bone marrow donor. This clonotype was obtained from a man in his forties or fifties in good health and CMV-seropositive. Sequencing was done on a sample of PBMCs. This rearrangement joins TRBV7-8 to TRBJ1-3; 7 nucleotides match TRBD1. The CDR3 region is CASSLMGQLSGNTIYF. CDR3 DNA sequence: TGTGCCAGCAGCTTAATGGGACAGCTTTCTGGAAACACCATATATTTT.